These 17 T cell receptor beta chains were sequenced from one sample in a study of long-term antiretroviral therapy in people with HIV. Survey-level immunoSEQ v3.0 assays were run. The table came from immunoSEQ multiplex PCR; TCRdb's copy has only in-frame clones and leaves some out. The table includes 30,000 to 35,000 clones, around 74% detected once. The sample consisted of unsorted PBMCs, taken 3 years after starting antiretroviral therapy. The receptors originated from a man in his fifties with HIV.

This clone was found a few times. The chain joins TRBV6-5 to TRBJ2-7; D not resolved. The CDR3 contains 13 residues. In germline, CDR1 is MNHEY, CDR2 SVGAGI. V dropped 8 bases and J dropped 2 bases, with 13 bases sitting between them. As DNA, the CDR3 is TGTGCCAGCCTACGTCTCGGAGCCTACGAGCAGTACTTC. Translating gives CASLRLGAYEQYF.

A single count supports this clone. The chain carries TRBV2 and TRBJ1-2, with D hard to call. The germline V and J ends were trimmed by 4 bases and 7 bases, with 10 bases remaining between them. Germline CDR1 and CDR2: SNHLY and FYNNEI. CDR3 length: 12 residues. CDR3 protein: CASSVRRRGYTF. The CDR3 coding sequence is TGTGCCAGCAGTGTCAGGAGGCGTGGCTACACCTTC. Full variable domain (rest looked up from reference TRBV2 and TRBJ1-2): EPEVTQTPSHQVTQMGQEVILRCVPISNHLYFYWYRQILGQKVEFLVSFYNNEISEKSEIFDDQFSVERPDGSNFTLKIRSTKLEDSAMYFCASSVRRRGYTFGSGTRLTVV.

The V and J genes are TRBV28 and TRBJ1-6; perhaps TRBD1 as D (5 bases). V lost 6 bases to trimming and J lost 0 bases, with 9 bases between them. Germline loops: CDR1 MDHEN, CDR2 SYDVKM. This CDR3 contains 15 residues. The CDR3, as DNA: TGTGCCAGCAGACAGGTGGGCTCCTATAATTCACCCCTCCACTTT. As protein: CASRQVGSYNSPLHF.

The J gene is TRBJ2-3, the V gene TRBV6-5; TRBD2 matches at 7 bases. From germline, CDR1 is MNHEY and CDR2 SVGAGI. J was trimmed by 1 base and V by 5 bases; bases with no gene match: 3. CDR3 length: 14 residues. The CDR3 bases are TGTGCCAGCAGTCTTGGGGGGGGCACAGATACGCAGTATTTT. Residues: CASSLGGGTDTQYF.

The chain has TRBV28 and TRBJ2-3; D ambiguous. The germline V gene has CDR1 MDHEN and CDR2 SYDVKM. V shed 2 bases and J shed 6 bases, with 15 bases lying between them. This CDR3 has 15 residues. For the CDR3, the DNA is TGTGCCAGCAGTTTAGTTCTCCAAGGAACGGATACGCAGTATTTT. It codes for CASSLVLQGTDTQYF.

The rearrangement links TRBV19 to TRBJ1-5; D unresolved. Trimming shortened V by 7 bases and J by 2 bases, and 12 bases separated the two germline ends. There are 14 residues in the CDR3. Germline CDR1 is LNHDA and CDR2 is SQIVND (reference sequence). The CDR3 reads CASKVERGNQPQHF. Here the CDR3 DNA reads TGTGCCAGTAAGGTTGAGCGAGGCAATCAGCCCCAGCATTTT.

The chain is built from TRBV27 and TRBJ2-7; possibly TRBD1 or TRBD2 for D (5 bases each). This CDR3 has 14 residues. Germline CDR1 is MNHEY and CDR2 is SMNVEV (reference sequence). Trimming shortened V by 6 bases and J by 1 base, and 13 bases separated the two germline ends. This CDR3 reads CASSARGLSYEQYF. The CDR3 nucleotides are TGTGCCAGCAGCGCACGGGGCCTATCCTACGAGCAGTACTTC.

This clone was seen more than once but under ten times. The V gene is TRBV2, the J gene TRBJ2-7; the D call may be TRBD1 or TRBD2 (6 bases each). Germline loops: CDR1 SNHLY, CDR2 FYNNEI. The CDR3 runs to 14 residues. V gave up 8 bases and J gave up 0 bases, with 14 bases separating them. The CDR3 DNA reads as TGTGCCAGCCGCGTCGGGGGCCACTCCTACGAGCAGTACTTC. It yields the protein CASRVGGHSYEQYF.

The chain recombines TRBV2 with TRBJ2-3; D might be TRBD2 (6 bases). The CDR3 contains 16 residues. Germline CDR1 SNHLY, CDR2 FYNNEI. With 6 bases removed from V and 1 base from J, the gap between germline ends came to 17 bases. The CDR3 region is CASRARWGLRTDTQYF. The CDR3, as DNA: TGTGCCAGCAGGGCCCGGTGGGGACTTCGCACAGATACGCAGTATTTT.

This clone was recorded once. The genes are TRBV15 and TRBJ1-1, with D possibly matching TRBD1 (6 bases). The germline V gene encodes CDR1 LNHNV and CDR2 YYDKDF (reference sequence). V was trimmed by 2 bases and J by 3 bases, leaving 13 bases between them. This CDR3 is built from 15 residues. The CDR3 DNA reads as TGTGCCACCAGCAGATTACAGGGTTACGACACTGAAGCTTTCTTT. Its protein product is CATSRLQGYDTEAFF.

This clone was recorded once. The chain employs TRBV27 and TRBJ1-1; TRBD1 might be the D (5 bases). Trimming removed 4 bases at V and 3 bases at J, with 12 bases between. CDR1 MNHEY and CDR2 SMNVEV come from the germline V gene (reference sequence). The CDR3 has 14 residues. CDR3 in amino acids: CASSWGGMHTEAFF. CDR3 nucleotide sequence: TGTGCCAGCAGTTGGGGGGGGATGCACACTGAAGCTTTCTTT.

This clone was detected once. The V call is TRBV15, the J call TRBJ2-1; TRBD1 matches at 12 bases. Trimming cost V 1 base and J 15 bases; bases outside gene matches: 19. The CDR3 is made up of 18 amino acids. CDR1 and CDR2 from the germline V gene are LNHNV and YYDKDF (reference sequence). As DNA, the CDR3 is TGTGCCACCAGCAGAGGGCCCTCCGGGACAGGGGGCCGGGGGGGGCGGTTCTTC. This encodes CATSRGPSGTGGRGGRFF. Combining the CDR3 with reference TRBV15 and TRBJ2-1 gives the whole variable domain DAMVIQNPRYQVTQFGKPVTLSCSQTLNHNVMYWYQQKSSQAPKLLFHYYDKDFNNEADTPDNFQSRRPNTSFCFLDIRSPGLGDTAMYLCATSRGPSGTGGRGGRFFGPGTRLTVL.

The chain couples TRBV28 to TRBJ2-4; perhaps D is TRBD1 or TRBD2 (7 bases each). The CDR3 runs 17 residues. V was clipped by 6 bases and J by 4 bases, with 22 bases between them. Looked up from germline, CDR1 is MDHEN and CDR2 is SYDVKM. The CDR3 nucleotides read TGTGCCAGCAGCCTACCTCAGGGGCAGGGGGGGAAAAACATTCAGTACTTC. Translation: CASSLPQGQGGKNIQYF.

The rearrangement links TRBV30 to TRBJ2-7; no definite D call. The V and J ends lost 2 bases and 0 bases respectively, with 14 bases between them. The CDR3 is 15 residues long. CDR1 is GTSNPN, CDR2 SVGIG, per germline (reference sequence). The CDR3 loop is CAWSSTWESSYEQYF. The CDR3 DNA reads as TGTGCCTGGAGTTCGACATGGGAAAGCTCCTACGAGCAGTACTTC.

This rearrangement joins TRBV7-9 to TRBJ2-5; no clear D gene. The CDR3 runs 11 residues. Trimming removed 3 bases from V and 4 bases from J, with 3 bases in between. Germline V lookup: CDR1 SEHNR, CDR2 FQNEAQ (reference sequence). The CDR3 loop reads CASSFIETQYF. The CDR3 DNA reads TGTGCCAGCAGCTTTATAGAGACCCAGTACTTC.

This clone was seen only a few times. The chain is built from TRBV4-2 and TRBJ2-7; 13 bases align to TRBD2. The CDR3 spans 15 residues. Germline V gene data show CDR1 as LGHNA and CDR2 as YNFKEQ. The V and J ends lost 8 bases and 2 bases, in that order; junction bases with no gene match: 6. As DNA, the CDR3 is TGTGCCAGCGCGGGGACTAGCGGGGCGACCTACGAGCAGTACTTC. It encodes CASAGTSGATYEQYF.

The chain has TRBV6-1 and TRBJ2-7; 7 bases are shared with TRBD2. Looked up from germline, CDR1 is MNHNS and CDR2 is SASEGT. The CDR3 is made up of 14 amino acids. J gave up 3 bases and V 5 bases, and 7 bases lay outside the gene matches. CDR3 sequence reads: CASSNGGSNYEQYF. The CDR3, as DNA: TGTGCCAGCAGTAACGGGGGGTCCAACTACGAGCAGTACTTC.